This entry concerns a single TCR beta chain. The sample holds other DNA sequences that translate to the same CDR3. These data originate in a study of control samples from healthy donors and cancer patients. The CDR3 runs to 13 residues. Trimming shortened V by 8 bases and J by 0 bases, and 8 bases separated the two germline ends. Sequencing was performed with immunoSEQ multiplex PCR; in TCRdb, only in-frame clones are kept and a portion is missing. The data show fewer than 250,000 clones, and the top ten clones hold approximately 2.2%. The sequenced sample consisted of blood. V gene TRBV12-3 or TRBV12-4 combines with J gene TRBJ1-5; no definite D call. This receptor was obtained from a woman in her 30s in good health. DNA of the CDR3: TGTGCCAGCTCGCGATATAGCAATCAGCCCCAGCATTTT. Its protein is CASSRYSNQPQHF.